A selection of T cell receptor beta chains follows, all from one sample in a study of shared clonotypes between healthy human individuals. Generated by immunoSEQ multiplex PCR, the TCRdb table keeps only in-frame clones and is missing some. The repertoire consists of some 1 million clones, with 65% to 80% occurring once and the leading ten covering roughly 1.4%. Sample: memory CD4+ T cells sorted from blood. The receptor source for this set is a man aged 18 to 35 in good health. Each CDR3 is given with its conserved first and last residue. The D gene is left open where the match is weak. Rows may omit the clone size; those that give it use once, few, many or a size class.

CDR3,DNA,J,V,D,size
CASSKGGGGSPLHF,TGTGCCAGTAGCAAAGGAGGGGGCGGTTCACCCCTCCACTTT,TRBJ1-6,TRBV19,TRBD1,.
CASRPGDYTGELFF,TGTGCCAGCAGGCCTGGAGATTACACCGGGGAGCTGTTTTTT,TRBJ2-2,TRBV5-5,.,.
CSVEIVVAGLPYEQYF,TGCAGCGTTGAAATAGTGGTAGCGGGGCTCCCCTACGAGCAGTACTTC,TRBJ2-7,TRBV29-1,TRBD2,.
CASSHGGLFGTGELFF,TGCGCCAGCAGCCACGGAGGGCTATTCGGGACCGGGGAGCTGTTTTTT,TRBJ2-2,TRBV4-3,.,once
CAISGGIEAFF,TGTGCCATCAGTGGGGGTATAGAAGCTTTCTTT,TRBJ1-1,TRBV10-3,.,.
CASGLGQGKTNEKLFF,TGTGCTAGTGGTTTGGGACAGGGAAAGACTAATGAAAAACTGTTTTTT,TRBJ1-4,TRBV12-5,TRBD1,.
CASGGVSGISGYTF,TGTGCCAGCGGGGGGGTGTCAGGGATAAGCGGCTACACCTTC,TRBJ1-2,TRBV7-2,.,.
CAGGRGYGYTF,TGTGCCGGGGGGCGAGGCTATGGCTACACCTTC,TRBJ1-2,TRBV2,.,.
CASSQDPLTSTETQYF,TGTGCCAGCAGCCAAGACCCCCTGACTAGCACAGAGACCCAGTACTTC,TRBJ2-5,TRBV4-2,TRBD2,.
CASSLQSSNTEAFF,TGCGCCAGCAGCTTACAAAGCAGTAACACTGAAGCTTTCTTT,TRBJ1-1,TRBV5-1,.,few
CASSQPTSTDTQYF,TGTGCCAGCAGCCAACCGACTAGCACAGATACGCAGTATTTT,TRBJ2-3,TRBV5-4,.,.
CASSIDLRQGSSTEAFF,TGTGCCAGTAGTATAGATCTTAGACAGGGGTCGAGCACTGAAGCTTTCTTT,TRBJ1-1,TRBV19,TRBD1,.
CASSLGSRGAGEKLFF,TGTGCCAGCAGCTTGGGTTCCCGGGGGGCTGGTGAAAAACTGTTTTTT,TRBJ1-4,TRBV5-4,.,.
CASSEAWGGNEKLFF,TGTGCCAGCAGTGAAGCATGGGGGGGTAATGAAAAACTGTTTTTT,TRBJ1-4,TRBV6-1,.,.
CASREGGTGFPEAFF,TGTGCCAGCAGAGAGGGGGGCACAGGCTTCCCTGAAGCTTTCTTT,TRBJ1-1,TRBV6-6,.,.
CASSRDRGSYGYTF,TGCGCCAGCAGCCGAGACAGGGGGAGCTATGGCTACACCTTC,TRBJ1-2,TRBV4-3,TRBD1,.
CASSLMGGQGYGYTF,TGCGCCAGCAGCCTCATGGGAGGGCAGGGCTATGGCTACACCTTC,TRBJ1-2,TRBV5-1,.,few
CASSIDGLETQYF,TGTGCCAGTAGTATAGATGGACTGGAGACCCAGTACTTC,TRBJ2-5,TRBV19,.,.
CASSMKGAFNGPGGTKHEQYF,TGTGCCAGTAGTATGAAAGGGGCGTTCAACGGCCCCGGGGGGACAAAACACGAGCAGTACTTC,TRBJ2-7,TRBV19,.,.
CASSFNSYGYTF,TGTGCCAGCAGTTTCAACAGCTATGGCTACACCTTC,TRBJ1-2,TRBV28,.,.
CASSERQEVAEAFF,TGTGCCAGCAGTGAAAGGCAGGAGGTAGCTGAAGCTTTCTTT,TRBJ1-1,TRBV2,.,.
CAIGDRGYSYGYTF,TGTGCCATCGGGGACAGGGGCTATTCCTATGGCTACACCTTC,TRBJ1-2,TRBV28,TRBD1,.